The 4 T cell receptor beta chains below all came from one sample that was sequenced in a study of long-term antiretroviral therapy in people with HIV. Version v3.0 of the immunoSEQ assay ran at survey level. Produced via immunoSEQ multiplex PCR; TCRdb's table is partial and in-frame only. The data contain approximately 17,000 clones, around 73% of them singletons. The sample consisted of unsorted PBMCs, taken 3.2 years after starting antiretroviral therapy. These receptors all come from a woman aged 40 to 55 with HIV.

This clone was recorded once. The chain employs TRBV18 and TRBJ1-2; 8 bases line up with TRBD1. Germline CDR1 KGHSH, CDR2 LQKENI. V was clipped by 3 bases and J by 5 bases; unmatched bases: 5. The CDR3 has 14 amino acids. As DNA, the CDR3 is TGTGCCAGCTCACCCCCGGGACAGGAGTATGGCTACACCTTC. Translated, it gives CASSPPGQEYGYTF.

The gene calls are TRBV7-9 and TRBJ2-4, with D tentatively TRBD2 (8 bases). Trimming took 0 bases from V and 6 from J, leaving 18 bases between them. The CDR3 spans 17 residues. The germline gives CDR1 SEHNR, CDR2 FQNEAQ (reference sequence). CDR3 amino acids: CASSLAPGGGVGNIQYF. The CDR3 DNA reads as TGTGCCAGCAGCTTAGCCCCGGGAGGGGGCGTCGGAAACATTCAGTACTTC.

The gene calls are TRBV7-9 and TRBJ1-1; D gene unclear. The CDR3 has 14 residues. CDR1 is SEHNR and CDR2 is FQNEAQ in the germline V gene (reference sequence). V was cut by 2 bases and J by 3 bases, with 10 bases left in between. The CDR3 sequence is CASSLMSPDTEAFF. The CDR3 DNA follows: TGTGCCAGCAGCTTAATGTCACCGGACACTGAAGCTTTCTTT.

The chain employs TRBV10-3 and TRBJ1-5, with D possibly matching TRBD1 (6 bases). With 8 bases removed from V and 2 bases from J, the gap between germline ends came to 13 bases. The CDR3 extends over 14 amino acids. Germline-derived CDR1 and CDR2 are ENHRY and SYGVKD. The CDR3 protein is CAIGAGAGNQPQHF. The CDR3 DNA sequence: TGTGCCATCGGAGCAGGGGCCGGCAATCAGCCCCAGCATTTT.